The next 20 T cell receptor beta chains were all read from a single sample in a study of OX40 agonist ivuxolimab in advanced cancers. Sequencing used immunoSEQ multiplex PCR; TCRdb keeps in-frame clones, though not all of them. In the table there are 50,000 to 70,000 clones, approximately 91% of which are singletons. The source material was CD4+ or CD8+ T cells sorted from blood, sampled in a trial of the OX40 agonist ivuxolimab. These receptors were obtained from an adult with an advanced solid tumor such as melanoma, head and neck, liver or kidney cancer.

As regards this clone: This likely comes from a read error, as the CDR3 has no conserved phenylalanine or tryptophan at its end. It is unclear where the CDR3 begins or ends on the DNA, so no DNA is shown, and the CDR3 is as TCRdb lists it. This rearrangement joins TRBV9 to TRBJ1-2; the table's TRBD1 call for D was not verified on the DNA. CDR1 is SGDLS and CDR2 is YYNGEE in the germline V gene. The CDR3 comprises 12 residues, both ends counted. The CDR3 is CASSAPLQGLEV.

The CDR3 nucleotides are TGCGCCAGCAGCTTACTCCGGGACAGTTGGGAAGAGACCCAGTACTTC. Its translation is CASSLLRDSWEETQYF. The V call is TRBV5-1, the J call TRBJ2-5; 7 nucleotides line up with TRBD1. Germline loops: CDR1 SGHRS, CDR2 YFSETQ. This CDR3 has 16 residues. The J segment lost 3 bases and the V segment lost 2 bases, leaving 10 bases of the junction unmatched. Based on the CDR3 plus reference TRBV5-1 and TRBJ2-5, the full variable domain is KAGVTQTPRYLIKTRGQQVTLSCSPISGHRSVSWYQQTPGQGLQFLFEYFSETQRNKGNFPGRFSGRQFSNSRSEMNVSTLELGDSALYLCASSLLRDSWEETQYFGPGTRLLVL.

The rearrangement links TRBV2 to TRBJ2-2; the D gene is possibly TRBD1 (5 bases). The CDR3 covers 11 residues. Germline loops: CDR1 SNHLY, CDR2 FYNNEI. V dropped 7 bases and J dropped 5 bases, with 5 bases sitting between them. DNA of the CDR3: TGTGCCAGCAAGGGGACCGGGGAGCTGTTTTTT. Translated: CASKGTGELFF.

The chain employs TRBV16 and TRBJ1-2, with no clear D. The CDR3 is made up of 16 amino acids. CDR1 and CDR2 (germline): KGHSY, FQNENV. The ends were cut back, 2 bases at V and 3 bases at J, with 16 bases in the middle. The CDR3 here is CASSQVSGTSYYGYTF. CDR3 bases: TGTGCCAGCAGCCAAGTTTCAGGAACGTCATACTATGGCTACACCTTC.

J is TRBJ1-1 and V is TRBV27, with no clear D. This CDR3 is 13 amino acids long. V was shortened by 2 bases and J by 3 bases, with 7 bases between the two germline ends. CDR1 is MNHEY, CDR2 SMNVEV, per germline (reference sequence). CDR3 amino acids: CASSLARDTEAFF. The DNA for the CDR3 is TGTGCCAGCAGTTTAGCGAGGGACACTGAAGCTTTCTTT.

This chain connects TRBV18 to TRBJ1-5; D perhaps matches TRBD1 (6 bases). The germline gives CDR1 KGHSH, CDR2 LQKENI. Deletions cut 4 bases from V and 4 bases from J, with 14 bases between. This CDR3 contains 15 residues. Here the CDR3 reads CASSLQDSANQPQHF. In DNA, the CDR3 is TGTGCCAGCTCACTACAGGACAGCGCGAATCAGCCCCAGCATTTT. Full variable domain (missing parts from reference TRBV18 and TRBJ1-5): NAGVMQNPRHLVRRRGQEARLRCSPMKGHSHVYWYRQLPEEGLKFMVYLQKENIIDESGMPKERFSAEFPKEGPSILRIQQVVRGDSAAYFCASSLQDSANQPQHFGDGTRLSIL.

CDR3 bases: TGTGCCACCAGGGGTGTAGGACGGGGAAGTTTGGAGACCCAGTACTTC. This sequence encodes CATRGVGRGSLETQYF. The chain is built from TRBV15 and TRBJ2-5; D is possibly TRBD2 (5 bases). The germline CDR1 and CDR2 sequences are LNHNV and YYDKDF (reference sequence). The CDR3 extends over 16 amino acids. With 6 bases removed from V and 5 bases from J, the gap between germline ends came to 22 bases.

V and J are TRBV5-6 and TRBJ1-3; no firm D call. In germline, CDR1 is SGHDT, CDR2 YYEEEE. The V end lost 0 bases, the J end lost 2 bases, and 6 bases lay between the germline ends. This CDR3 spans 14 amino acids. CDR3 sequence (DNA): TGTGCCAGCAGCTTGGAGACAACTGGAAACACCATATATTTT. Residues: CASSLETTGNTIYF.

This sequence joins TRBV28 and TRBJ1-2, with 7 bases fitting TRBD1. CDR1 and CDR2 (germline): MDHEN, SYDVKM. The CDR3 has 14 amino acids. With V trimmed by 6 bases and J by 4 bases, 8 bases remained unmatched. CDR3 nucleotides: TGTGCCAGCAGGCCCACAGGGGATAGCTATGGCTACACCTTC. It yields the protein CASRPTGDSYGYTF.

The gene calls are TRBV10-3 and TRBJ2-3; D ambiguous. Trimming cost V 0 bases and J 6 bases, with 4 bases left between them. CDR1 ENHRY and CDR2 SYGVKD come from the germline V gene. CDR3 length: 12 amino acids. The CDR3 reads CAISESMDTQYF. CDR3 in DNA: TGTGCCATCAGTGAGTCGATGGATACGCAGTATTTT.

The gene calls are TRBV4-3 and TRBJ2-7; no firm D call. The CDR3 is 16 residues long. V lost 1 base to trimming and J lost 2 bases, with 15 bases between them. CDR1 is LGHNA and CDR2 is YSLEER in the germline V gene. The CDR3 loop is CASSQGIPPLAYEQYF. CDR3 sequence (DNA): TGCGCCAGCAGCCAAGGAATCCCCCCTCTGGCCTACGAGCAGTACTTC.

In DNA form, the CDR3 reads TGTGCCAGCAGCGTATATCAGGGGAACTATGGCTACACCTTC. This encodes CASSVYQGNYGYTF. The genes are TRBV9 and TRBJ1-2, with D possibly TRBD1 on 6 matching bases. CDR1 and CDR2 (germline): SGDLS, YYNGEE. This CDR3 comprises 14 residues. V gave up 1 base and J gave up 2 bases, with 9 bases separating them.

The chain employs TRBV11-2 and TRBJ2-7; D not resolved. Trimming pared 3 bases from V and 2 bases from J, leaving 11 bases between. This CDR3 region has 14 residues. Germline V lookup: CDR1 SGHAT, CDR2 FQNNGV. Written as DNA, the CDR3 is TGTGCCAGCAGCTTTCATTCGGTAGCCTACGAGCAGTACTTC. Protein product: CASSFHSVAYEQYF.

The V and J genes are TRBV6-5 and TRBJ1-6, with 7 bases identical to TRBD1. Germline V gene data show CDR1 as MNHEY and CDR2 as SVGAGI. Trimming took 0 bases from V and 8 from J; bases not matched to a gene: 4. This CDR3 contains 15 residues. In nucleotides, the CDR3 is TGTGCCAGCAGTTACTCAGACAGGGATGATTCACCCCTCCACTTT. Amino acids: CASSYSDRDDSPLHF.

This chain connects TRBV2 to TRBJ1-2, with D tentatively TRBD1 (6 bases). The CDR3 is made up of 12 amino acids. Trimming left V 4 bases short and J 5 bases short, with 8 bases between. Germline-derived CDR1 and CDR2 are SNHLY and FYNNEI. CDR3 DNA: TGTGCCAGCAGTGGGACAGAGTATGGCTACACCTTC. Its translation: CASSGTEYGYTF.

CDR3 nucleotides: TGTGCCAGCAGGGTACCGGGAGTAAACAATGAGCAGTTCTTC. This translates into CASRVPGVNNEQFF. The genes are TRBV7-9 and TRBJ2-1; tentatively, D is TRBD2 (6 bases). CDR3 length: 14 amino acids. V shed 6 bases and J shed 5 bases, with 14 bases lying between them. Germline assignment: CDR1 SEHNR and CDR2 FQNEAQ (reference sequence). The full variable domain, its missing parts supplied by reference TRBV7-9 and TRBJ2-1, is DTGVSQNPRHKITKRGQNVTFRCDPISEHNRLYWYRQTLGQGPEFLTYFQNEAQLEKSRLLSDRFSAERPKGSFSTLEIQRTEQGDSAMYLCASRVPGVNNEQFFGPGTRLTVL.

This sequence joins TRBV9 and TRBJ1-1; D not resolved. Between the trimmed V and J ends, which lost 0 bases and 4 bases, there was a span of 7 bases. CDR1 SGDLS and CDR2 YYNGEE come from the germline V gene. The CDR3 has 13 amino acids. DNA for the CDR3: TGTGCCAGCAGCGTAGCGCAGACCACTGAAGCTTTCTTT. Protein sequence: CASSVAQTTEAFF.

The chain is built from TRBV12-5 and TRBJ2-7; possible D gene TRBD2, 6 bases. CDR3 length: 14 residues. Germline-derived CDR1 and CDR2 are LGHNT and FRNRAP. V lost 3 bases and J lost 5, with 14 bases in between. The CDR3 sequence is CASGLDGPGDEQYF. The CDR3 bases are TGTGCTAGTGGTTTAGACGGACCGGGGGACGAGCAGTACTTC.

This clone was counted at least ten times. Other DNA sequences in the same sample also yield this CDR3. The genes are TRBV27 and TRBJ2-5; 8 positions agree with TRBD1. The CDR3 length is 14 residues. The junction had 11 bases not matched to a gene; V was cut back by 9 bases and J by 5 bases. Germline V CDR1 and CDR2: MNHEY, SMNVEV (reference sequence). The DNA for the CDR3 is TGTGCCAGTGCCCCAGGGGGCAGGGGGGAGACCCAGTACTTC. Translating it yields CASAPGGRGETQYF.

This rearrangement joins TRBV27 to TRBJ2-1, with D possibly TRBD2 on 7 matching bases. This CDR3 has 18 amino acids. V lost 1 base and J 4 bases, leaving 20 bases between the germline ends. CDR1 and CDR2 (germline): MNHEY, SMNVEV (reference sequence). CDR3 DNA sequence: TGTGCCAGCAGTTTATGGACCCCGTGGAGCGGGACATACAATGAGCAGTTCTTC. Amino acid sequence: CASSLWTPWSGTYNEQFF.